This T cell receptor beta chain was observed in a study of blood T cell repertoires in COVID-19. Whole-study context: Samples representing acute and convalescent COVID-19 were sourced from the United States, Italy and Spain. From T cells, B-cell-depleted T cells, or PBMCs came the material, which was cDNA or gDNA.

As processed by the authors: Counts of nucleated cells, estimated from reference gene primer amplification, were obtained. Only in-frame clones appear in the TCRdb table, and some are missing; sequencing was by immunoSEQ multiplex PCR. V and J calls and clone size follow that table, whereas D and trimming were derived from the DNA. The repertoire holds roughly 160,000 clones, with around 90% as singletons. J lost 0 bases, V lost 1 base, and 10 bases had no gene match. This CDR3 has 19 residues. Germline loops: CDR1 SGHKS, CDR2 YYEKEE (reference sequence). The sequence came from a man aged 45-65 years who had recovered from COVID-19. The V gene is TRBV5-5, the J gene TRBJ2-6; 7 bases map to TRBD2. The material sequenced was peripheral blood. This CDR3 reads CASSLFGTERGSGANVLTF. CDR3 nucleotide sequence: TGTGCCAGCAGCTTGTTCGGGACGGAGCGGGGCTCTGGGGCCAACGTCCTGACTTTC.